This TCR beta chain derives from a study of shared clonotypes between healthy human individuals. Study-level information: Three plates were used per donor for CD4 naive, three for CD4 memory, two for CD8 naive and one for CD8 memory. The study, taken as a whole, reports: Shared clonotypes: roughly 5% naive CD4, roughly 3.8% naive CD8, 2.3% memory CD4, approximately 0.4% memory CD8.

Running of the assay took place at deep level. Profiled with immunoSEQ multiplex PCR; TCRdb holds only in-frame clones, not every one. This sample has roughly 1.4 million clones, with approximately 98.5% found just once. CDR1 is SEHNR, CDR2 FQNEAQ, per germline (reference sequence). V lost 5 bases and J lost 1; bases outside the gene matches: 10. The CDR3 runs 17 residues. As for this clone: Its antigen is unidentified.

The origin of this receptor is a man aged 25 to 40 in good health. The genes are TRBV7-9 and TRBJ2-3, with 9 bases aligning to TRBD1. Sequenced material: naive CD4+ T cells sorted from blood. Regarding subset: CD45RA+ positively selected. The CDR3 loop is CASSPNFRDRGTDTQYF. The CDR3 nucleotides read TGTGCCAGCAGCCCAAATTTTAGGGACAGGGGCACAGATACGCAGTATTTT.